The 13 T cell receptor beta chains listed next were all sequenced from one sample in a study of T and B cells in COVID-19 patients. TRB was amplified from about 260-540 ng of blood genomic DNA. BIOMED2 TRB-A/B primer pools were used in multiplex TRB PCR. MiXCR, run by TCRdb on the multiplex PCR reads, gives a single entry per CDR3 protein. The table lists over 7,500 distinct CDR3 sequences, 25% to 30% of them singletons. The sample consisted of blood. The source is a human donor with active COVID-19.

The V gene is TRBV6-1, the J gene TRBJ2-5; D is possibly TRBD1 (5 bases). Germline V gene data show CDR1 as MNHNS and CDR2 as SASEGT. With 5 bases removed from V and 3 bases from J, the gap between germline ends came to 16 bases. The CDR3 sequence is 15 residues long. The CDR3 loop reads CASSMASGRKETQYF. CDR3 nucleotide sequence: TGTGCCAGCAGTATGGCTTCAGGGCGAAAAGAGACCCAGTACTTC.

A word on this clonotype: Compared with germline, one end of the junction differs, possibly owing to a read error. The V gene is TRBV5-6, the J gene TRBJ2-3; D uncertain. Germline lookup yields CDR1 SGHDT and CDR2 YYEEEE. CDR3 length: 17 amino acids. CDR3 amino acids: CASSLVGGPSLGDTQYF. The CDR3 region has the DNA TGCGCCAGCAGCTTGGTGGGCGGTCCCTCTTTGGGGGATACGCAGTATTTT.

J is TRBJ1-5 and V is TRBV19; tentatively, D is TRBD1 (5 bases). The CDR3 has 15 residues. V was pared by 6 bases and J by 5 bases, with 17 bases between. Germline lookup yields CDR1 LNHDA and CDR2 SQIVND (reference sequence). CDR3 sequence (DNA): TGTGCCAGTAGCGATCGATGGGGGGATTATCAGCCCCAGCATTTT. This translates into CASSDRWGDYQPQHF. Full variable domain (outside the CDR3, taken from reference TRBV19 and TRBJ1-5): DGGITQSPKYLFRKEGQNVTLSCEQNLNHDAMYWYRQDPGQGLRLIYYSQIVNDFQKGDIAEGYSVSREKKESFPLTVTSAQKNPTAFYLCASSDRWGDYQPQHFGDGTRLSIL.

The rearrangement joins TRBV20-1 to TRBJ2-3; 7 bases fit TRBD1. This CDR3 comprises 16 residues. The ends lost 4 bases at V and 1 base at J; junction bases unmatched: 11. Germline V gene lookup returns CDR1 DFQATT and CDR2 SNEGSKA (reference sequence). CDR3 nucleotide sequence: TGCAGTGCTACCGGGACAGTTACCATTGGCACAGATACGCAGTATTTT. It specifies CSATGTVTIGTDTQYF.

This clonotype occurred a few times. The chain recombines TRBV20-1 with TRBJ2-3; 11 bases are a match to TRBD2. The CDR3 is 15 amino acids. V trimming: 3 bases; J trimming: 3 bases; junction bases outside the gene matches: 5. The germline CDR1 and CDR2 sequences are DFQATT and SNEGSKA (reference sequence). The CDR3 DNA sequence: TGCAGTGCTAGGGTCCTAGCGGGGGGTACAGATACGCAGTATTTT. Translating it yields CSARVLAGGTDTQYF.

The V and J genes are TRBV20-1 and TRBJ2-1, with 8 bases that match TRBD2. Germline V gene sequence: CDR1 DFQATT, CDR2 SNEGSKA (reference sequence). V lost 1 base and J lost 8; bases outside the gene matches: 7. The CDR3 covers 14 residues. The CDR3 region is CSARAPAGGYEQFF. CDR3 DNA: TGCAGTGCTAGAGCGCCGGCGGGGGGATATGAGCAGTTCTTC.

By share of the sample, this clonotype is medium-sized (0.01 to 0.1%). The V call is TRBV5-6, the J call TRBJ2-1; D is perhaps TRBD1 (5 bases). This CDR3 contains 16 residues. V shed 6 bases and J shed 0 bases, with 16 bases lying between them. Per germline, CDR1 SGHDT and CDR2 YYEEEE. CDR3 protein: CASTKLRVSSYNEQFF. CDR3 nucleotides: TGTGCCAGCACCAAACTCAGGGTGTCCTCCTACAATGAGCAGTTCTTC. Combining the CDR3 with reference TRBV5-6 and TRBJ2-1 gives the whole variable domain DAGVTQSPTHLIKTRGQQVTLRCSPKSGHDTVSWYQQALGQGPQFIFQYYEEEERQRGNFPDRFSGHQFPNYSSELNVNALLLGDSALYLCASTKLRVSSYNEQFFGPGTRLTVL.

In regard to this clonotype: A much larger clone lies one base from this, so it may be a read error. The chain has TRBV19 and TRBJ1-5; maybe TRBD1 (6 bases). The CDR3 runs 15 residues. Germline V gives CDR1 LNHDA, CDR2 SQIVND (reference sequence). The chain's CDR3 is CVSSIGGGRNQPQHF. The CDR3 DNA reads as TGTGTCAGTAGTATAGGTGGGGGCAGGAATCAGCCCCAGCATTTT. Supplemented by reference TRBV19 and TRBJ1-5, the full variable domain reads DGGITQSPKYLFRKEGQNVTLSCEQNLNHDAMYWYRQDPGQGLRLIYYSQIVNDFQKGDIAEGYSVSREKKESFPLTVTSAQKNPTAFYLCVSSIGGGRNQPQHFGDGTRLSIL.

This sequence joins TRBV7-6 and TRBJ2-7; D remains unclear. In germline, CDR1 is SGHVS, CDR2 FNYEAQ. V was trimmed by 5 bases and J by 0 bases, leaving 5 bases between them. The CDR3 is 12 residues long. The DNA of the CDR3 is TGTGCCAGCAGCGCGAGCTCCTACGAGCAGTACTTC. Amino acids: CASSASSYEQYF.

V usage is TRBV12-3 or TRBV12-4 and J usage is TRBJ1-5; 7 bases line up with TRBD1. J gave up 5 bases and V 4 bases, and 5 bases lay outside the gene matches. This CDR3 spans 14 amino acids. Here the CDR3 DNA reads TGTGCCAGCAGTTCCGGACAGGCGCATCAGCCCCAGCATTTT. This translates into CASSSGQAHQPQHF.

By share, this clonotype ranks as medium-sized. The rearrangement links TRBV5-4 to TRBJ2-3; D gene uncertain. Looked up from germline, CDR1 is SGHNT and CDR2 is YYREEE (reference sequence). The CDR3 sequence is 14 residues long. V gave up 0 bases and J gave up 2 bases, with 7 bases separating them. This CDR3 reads CASSLDGLTDTQYF. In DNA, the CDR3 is TGTGCCAGCAGCTTGGACGGTCTCACAGATACGCAGTATTTT.

Here the CDR3 DNA reads TGTGCCAGCAGCGGACCCAGTAATGAAAAACTGTTTTTT. It codes for CASSGPSNEKLFF. The V gene is TRBV13, the J gene TRBJ1-4; D call uncertain. V lost 5 bases and J 4 bases, leaving 8 bases between the germline ends. The CDR3 is 13 residues long. CDR1 PRHDT and CDR2 FYEKMQ come from the germline V gene (reference sequence).

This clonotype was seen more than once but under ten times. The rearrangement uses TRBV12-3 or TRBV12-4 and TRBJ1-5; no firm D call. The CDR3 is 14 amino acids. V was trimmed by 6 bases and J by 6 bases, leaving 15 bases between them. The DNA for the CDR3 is TGTGCCAGCAGCCACACAATGGATCGTCAGCCCCAGCATTTT. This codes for CASSHTMDRQPQHF.